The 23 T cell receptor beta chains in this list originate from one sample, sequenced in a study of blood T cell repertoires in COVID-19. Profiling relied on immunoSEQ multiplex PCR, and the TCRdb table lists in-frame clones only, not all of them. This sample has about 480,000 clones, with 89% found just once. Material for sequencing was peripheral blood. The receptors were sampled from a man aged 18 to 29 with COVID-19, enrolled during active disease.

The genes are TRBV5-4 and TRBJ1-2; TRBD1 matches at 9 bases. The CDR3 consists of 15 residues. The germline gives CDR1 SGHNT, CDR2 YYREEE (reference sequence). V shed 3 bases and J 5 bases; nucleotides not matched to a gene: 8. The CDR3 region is CASSSGTGTQYGYTF. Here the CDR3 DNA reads TGTGCCAGCAGCTCGGGGACAGGGACCCAGTATGGCTACACCTTC. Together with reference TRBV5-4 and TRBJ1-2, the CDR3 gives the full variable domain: ETGVTQSPTHLIKTRGQQVTLRCSSQSGHNTVSWYQQALGQGPQFIFQYYREEENGRGNFPPRFSGLQFPNYSSELNVNALELDDSALYLCASSSGTGTQYGYTFGSGTRLTVV.

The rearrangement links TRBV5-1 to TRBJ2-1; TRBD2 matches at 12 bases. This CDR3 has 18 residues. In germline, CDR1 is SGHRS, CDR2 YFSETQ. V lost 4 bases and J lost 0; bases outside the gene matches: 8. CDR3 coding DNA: TGCGCCAGCAGCAGGACTAGCGGGGCGGATAGCTCCTACAATGAGCAGTTCTTC. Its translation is CASSRTSGADSSYNEQFF.

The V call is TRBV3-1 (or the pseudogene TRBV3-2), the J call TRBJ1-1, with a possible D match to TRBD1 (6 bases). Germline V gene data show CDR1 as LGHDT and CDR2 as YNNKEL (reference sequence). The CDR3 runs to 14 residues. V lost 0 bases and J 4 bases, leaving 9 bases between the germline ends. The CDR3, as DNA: TGTGCCAGCAGCCAAGATGTCAGGGGCACTGAAGCTTTCTTT. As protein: CASSQDVRGTEAFF.

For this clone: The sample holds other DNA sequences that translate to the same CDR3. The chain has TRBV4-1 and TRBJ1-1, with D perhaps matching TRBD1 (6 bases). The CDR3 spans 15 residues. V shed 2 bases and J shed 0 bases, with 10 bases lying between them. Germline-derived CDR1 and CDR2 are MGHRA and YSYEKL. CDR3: CASSQQTGMNTEAFF. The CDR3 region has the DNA TGCGCCAGCAGCCAACAAACAGGGATGAACACTGAAGCTTTCTTT.

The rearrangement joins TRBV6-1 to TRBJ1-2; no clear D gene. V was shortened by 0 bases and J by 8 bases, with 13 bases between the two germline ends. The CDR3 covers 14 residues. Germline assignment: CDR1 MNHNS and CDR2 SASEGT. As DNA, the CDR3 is TGTGCCAGCAGTGAAGCCCCGAGAGTGGGCGGCTACACCTTC. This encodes CASSEAPRVGGYTF.

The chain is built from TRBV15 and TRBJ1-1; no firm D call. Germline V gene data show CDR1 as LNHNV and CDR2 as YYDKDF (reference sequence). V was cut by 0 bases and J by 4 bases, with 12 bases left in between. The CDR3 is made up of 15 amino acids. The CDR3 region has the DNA TGTGCCACCAGCAGAGATCTTGAGGGTAGCACTGAAGCTTTCTTT. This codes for CATSRDLEGSTEAFF. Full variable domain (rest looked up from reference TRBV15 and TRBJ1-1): DAMVIQNPRYQVTQFGKPVTLSCSQTLNHNVMYWYQQKSSQAPKLLFHYYDKDFNNEADTPDNFQSRRPNTSFCFLDIRSPGLGDTAMYLCATSRDLEGSTEAFFGQGTRLTVV.

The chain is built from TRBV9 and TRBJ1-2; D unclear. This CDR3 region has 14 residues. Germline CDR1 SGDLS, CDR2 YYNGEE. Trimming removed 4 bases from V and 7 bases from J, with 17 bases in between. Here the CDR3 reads CASSQDLGSSGYTF. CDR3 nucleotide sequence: TGTGCCAGCAGCCAAGATCTAGGATCCTCTGGCTACACCTTC.

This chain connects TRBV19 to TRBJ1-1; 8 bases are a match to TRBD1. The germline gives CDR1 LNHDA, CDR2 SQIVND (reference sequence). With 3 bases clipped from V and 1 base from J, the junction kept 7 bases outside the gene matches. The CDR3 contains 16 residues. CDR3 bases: TGTGCCAGTAGTATTGGTGGACAGGGCCCGAACACTGAAGCTTTCTTT. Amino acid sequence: CASSIGGQGPNTEAFF.

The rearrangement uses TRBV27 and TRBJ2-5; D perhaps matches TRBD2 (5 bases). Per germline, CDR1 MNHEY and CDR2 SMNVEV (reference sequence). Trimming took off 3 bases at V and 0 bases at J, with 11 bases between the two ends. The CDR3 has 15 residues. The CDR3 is CASSFPSTNQETQYF. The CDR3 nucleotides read TGTGCCAGCAGTTTTCCGTCGACTAACCAAGAGACCCAGTACTTC.

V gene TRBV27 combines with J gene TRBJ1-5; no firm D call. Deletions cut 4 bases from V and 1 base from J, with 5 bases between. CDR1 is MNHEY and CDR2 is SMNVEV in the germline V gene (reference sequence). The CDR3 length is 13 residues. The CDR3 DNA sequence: TGTGCCAGCAGTTGGGAGAGCAATCAGCCCCAGCATTTT. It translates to CASSWESNQPQHF.

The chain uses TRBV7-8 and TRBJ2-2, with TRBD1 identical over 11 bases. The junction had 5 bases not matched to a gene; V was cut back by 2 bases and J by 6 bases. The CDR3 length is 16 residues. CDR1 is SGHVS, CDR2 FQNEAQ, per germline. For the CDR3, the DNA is TGTGCCAGCAGCTTAAGGGACAGGGGGTTATCCGGGGAGCTGTTTTTT. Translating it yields CASSLRDRGLSGELFF. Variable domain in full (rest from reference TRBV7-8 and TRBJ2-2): GAGVSQSPRYKVAKRGQDVALRCDPISGHVSLFWYQQALGQGPEFLTYFQNEAQLDKSGLPSDRFFAERPEGSVSTLKIQRTQQEDSAVYLCASSLRDRGLSGELFFGEGSRLTVL.

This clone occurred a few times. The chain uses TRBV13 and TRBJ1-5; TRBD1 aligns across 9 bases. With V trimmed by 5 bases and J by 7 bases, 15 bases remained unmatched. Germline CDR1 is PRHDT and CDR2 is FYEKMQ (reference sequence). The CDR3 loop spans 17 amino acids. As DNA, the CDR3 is TGTGCCAGCAGCGCTACGGGACAGGGAGGAAAGTACCAGCCCCAGCATTTT. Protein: CASSATGQGGKYQPQHF.

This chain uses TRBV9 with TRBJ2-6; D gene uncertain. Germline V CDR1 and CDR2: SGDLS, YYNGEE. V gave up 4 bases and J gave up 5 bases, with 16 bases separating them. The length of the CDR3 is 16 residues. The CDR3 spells CASSPSALVRANVLTF. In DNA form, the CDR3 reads TGTGCCAGCAGCCCCTCGGCTCTAGTTAGGGCCAACGTCCTGACTTTC.

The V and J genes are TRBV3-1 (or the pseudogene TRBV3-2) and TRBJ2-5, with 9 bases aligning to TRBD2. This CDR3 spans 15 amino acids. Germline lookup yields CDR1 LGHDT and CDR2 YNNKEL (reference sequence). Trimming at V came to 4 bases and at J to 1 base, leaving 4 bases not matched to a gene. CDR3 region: CASSPGTSSQETQYF. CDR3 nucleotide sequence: TGTGCCAGCAGCCCTGGGACTAGCAGCCAAGAGACCCAGTACTTC.

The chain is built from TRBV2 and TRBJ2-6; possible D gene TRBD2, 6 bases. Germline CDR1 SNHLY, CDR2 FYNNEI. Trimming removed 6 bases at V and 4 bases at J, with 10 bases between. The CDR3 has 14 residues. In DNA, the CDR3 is TGTGCCAGCAGCATCGGGAGCGGGGCCAACGTCCTGACTTTC. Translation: CASSIGSGANVLTF. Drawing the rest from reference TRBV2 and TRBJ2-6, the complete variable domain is EPEVTQTPSHQVTQMGQEVILRCVPISNHLYFYWYRQILGQKVEFLVSFYNNEISEKSEIFDDQFSVERPDGSNFTLKIRSTKLEDSAMYFCASSIGSGANVLTFGAGSRLTVL.

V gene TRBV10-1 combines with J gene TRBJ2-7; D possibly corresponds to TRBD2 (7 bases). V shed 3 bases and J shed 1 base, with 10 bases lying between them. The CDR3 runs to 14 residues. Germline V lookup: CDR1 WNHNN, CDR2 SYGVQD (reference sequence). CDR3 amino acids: CASSDRGASYEQYF. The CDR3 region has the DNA TGCGCCAGCAGTGATCGGGGGGCATCCTACGAGCAGTACTTC.

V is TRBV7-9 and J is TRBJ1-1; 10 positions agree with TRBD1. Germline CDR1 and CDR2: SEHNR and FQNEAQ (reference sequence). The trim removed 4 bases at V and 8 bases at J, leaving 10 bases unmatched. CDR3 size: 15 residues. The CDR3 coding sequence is TGTGCCAGCAGCTCTCATCCTTGGACAGGGGGGGAAGCTTTCTTT. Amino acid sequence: CASSSHPWTGGEAFF.

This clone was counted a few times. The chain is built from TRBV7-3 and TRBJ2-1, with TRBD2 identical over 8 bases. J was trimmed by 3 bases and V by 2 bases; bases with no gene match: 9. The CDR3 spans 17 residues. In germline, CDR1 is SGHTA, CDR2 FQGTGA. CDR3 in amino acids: CASSLSGAGVIYNEQFF. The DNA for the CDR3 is TGTGCCAGCAGCTTATCAGGAGCGGGAGTAATCTACAATGAGCAGTTCTTC.

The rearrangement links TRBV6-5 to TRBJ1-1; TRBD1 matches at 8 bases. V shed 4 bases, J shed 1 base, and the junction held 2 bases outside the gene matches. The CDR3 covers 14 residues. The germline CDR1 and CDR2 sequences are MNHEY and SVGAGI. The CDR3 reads CASSWGQENTEAFF. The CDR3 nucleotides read TGTGCCAGCAGTTGGGGACAGGAGAACACTGAAGCTTTCTTT.

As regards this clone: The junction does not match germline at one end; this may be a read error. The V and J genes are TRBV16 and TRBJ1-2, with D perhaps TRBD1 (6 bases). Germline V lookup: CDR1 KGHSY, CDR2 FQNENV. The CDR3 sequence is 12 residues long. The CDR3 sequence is CASNQYRDGYTF. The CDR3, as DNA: TGTGCCAGCAACCAATACAGGGATGGCTACACCTTC.

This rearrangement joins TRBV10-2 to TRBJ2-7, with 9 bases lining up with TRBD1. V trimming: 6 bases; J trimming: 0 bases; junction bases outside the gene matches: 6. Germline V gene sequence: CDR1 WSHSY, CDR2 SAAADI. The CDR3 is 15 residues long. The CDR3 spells CASRAGTGTSYEQYF. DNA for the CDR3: TGCGCCAGCAGGGCCGGGACAGGGACCTCCTACGAGCAGTACTTC.

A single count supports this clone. CDR3 loop: CASSLRVQEFSEQYF. CDR3 DNA: TGTGCCAGCTCACTCAGGGTTCAGGAATTCTCCGAGCAGTACTTC. The chain carries TRBV18 and TRBJ2-7; D is perhaps TRBD1 (5 bases). There are 15 residues in the CDR3. Trimming took off 4 bases at V and 6 bases at J, with 19 bases between the two ends. Per the germline V gene, CDR1 is KGHSH and CDR2 is LQKENI.

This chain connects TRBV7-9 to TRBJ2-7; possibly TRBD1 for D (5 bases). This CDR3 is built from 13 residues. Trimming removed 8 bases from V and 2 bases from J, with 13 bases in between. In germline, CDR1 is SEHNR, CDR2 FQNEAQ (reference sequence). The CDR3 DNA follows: TGTGCCAGCGCTCAGAAAGGGGCCTACGAGCAGTACTTC. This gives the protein CASAQKGAYEQYF.